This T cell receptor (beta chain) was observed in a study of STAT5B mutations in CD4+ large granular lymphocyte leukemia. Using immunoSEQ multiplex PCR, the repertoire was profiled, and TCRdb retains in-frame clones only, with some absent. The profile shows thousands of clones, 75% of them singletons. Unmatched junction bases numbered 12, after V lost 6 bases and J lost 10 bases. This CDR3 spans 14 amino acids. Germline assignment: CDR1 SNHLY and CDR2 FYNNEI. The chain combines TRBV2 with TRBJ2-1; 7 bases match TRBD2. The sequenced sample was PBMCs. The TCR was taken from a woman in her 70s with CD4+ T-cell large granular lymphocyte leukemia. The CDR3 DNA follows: TGTGCCAGCAGCTCCGGGACTATCTCCGGAGAGCAGTTCTTC. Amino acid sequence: CASSSGTISGEQFF.